A single sample gave rise to the 7 T cell receptor beta chains below, sequenced in a study of cytomegalovirus exposure and HLA in healthy donors (dated by TCRdb to between 2016 and 2019). Libraries were built with the immunoSEQ multiplex PCR assay. For the multiplex PCR, a mixture combining 60 forward primers for TCR Vbeta segments and 13 reverse primers for TCR Jbeta segments was used. The immuneACCESS repertoire file appears here via TCRdb, limited to in-frame rearrangements. These files lack a portion of the clones; in checked studies, under half of the deficit traces to unresolved V genes, and the cause of the others is not known. The sample table contains 200,000 to 250,000 clones; only one count was recorded for 70% to 90% of them. Clones ranked in the top ten supply over 1% of the sample. Specimen: PBMCs. The receptors stem from a human donor in good health.

The count of this clone is one. The chain is built from TRBV7-2 and TRBJ2-1; TRBD2 agrees at 11 bases. Germline CDR1 reads SGHTA; CDR2 reads FQGNSA. The CDR3 is made up of 18 amino acids. V shed 3 bases, J shed 2 bases, and the junction held 9 bases outside the gene matches. CDR3 sequence reads: CASSFFAGTSGTYNEQFF. DNA of the CDR3: TGTGCCAGCAGCTTTTTCGCCGGGACTAGCGGCACCTACAATGAGCAGTTCTTC.

The gene calls are TRBV27 and TRBJ2-4, with 9 positions matching TRBD1. The CDR3 contains 17 residues. Germline V gene lookup returns CDR1 MNHEY and CDR2 SMNVEV (reference sequence). Trimming at V came to 6 bases and at J to 1 base, leaving 10 bases not matched to a gene. The CDR3 DNA reads as TGTGCCAGCAGGACCGGGACAGGGAGCCAGGCCAAAAACATTCAGTACTTC. Protein sequence: CASRTGTGSQAKNIQYF.

V gene TRBV25-1 combines with J gene TRBJ2-7; D is perhaps TRBD1 (5 bases). The germline V gene encodes CDR1 MGHDK and CDR2 SYGVNS. V shed 4 bases and J shed 5 bases, with 18 bases lying between them. The CDR3 contains 15 residues. CDR3 nucleotides: TGTGCCAGCAGTGCTCATGAGACCTGGGGCCACGAGCAGTACTTC. As protein: CASSAHETWGHEQYF.

This CDR3 is CASSPGGQETQYF. The DNA of the CDR3 is TGTGCCAGCAGCCCAGGGGGACAAGAGACCCAGTACTTC. This chain connects TRBV28 to TRBJ2-5; TRBD1 agrees at 7 bases. The CDR3 is 13 residues long. Germline V gene lookup returns CDR1 MDHEN and CDR2 SYDVKM. After removal of 6 bases from V and 2 bases from J, the junction contained 3 bases not matched to a gene.

The V gene is TRBV30, the J gene TRBJ1-1; no clear D gene. Trimming shortened V by 3 bases and J by 6 bases, and 8 bases separated the two germline ends. The CDR3 is made up of 11 amino acids. Germline values: CDR1 GTSNPN, CDR2 SVGIG (reference sequence). The DNA for the CDR3 is TGTGCCTGGAGACCGTGGCCTGAAGCTTTCTTT. This gives the protein CAWRPWPEAFF.

The V and J genes are TRBV5-1 and TRBJ2-2; D may be TRBD2 (6 bases). The CDR3 has 14 residues. Trimming took 6 bases from V and 0 from J, leaving 9 bases between them. The germline V gene has CDR1 SGHRS and CDR2 YFSETQ. CDR3 DNA: TGCGCCAGCAACGGCGGGACGAACACCGGGGAGCTGTTTTTT. It encodes CASNGGTNTGELFF.

The genes are TRBV5-3 and TRBJ2-7; 7 bases map to TRBD1. TRBV5-3 is assigned to the ORF class and has an uncertain function. The CDR3 sequence is 15 residues long. V trimming: 4 bases; J trimming: 5 bases; junction bases outside the gene matches: 12. This CDR3 is CARSPGRGHPHEQYF. The CDR3 DNA reads TGTGCCAGAAGCCCAGGTAGGGGGCACCCCCACGAGCAGTACTTC.